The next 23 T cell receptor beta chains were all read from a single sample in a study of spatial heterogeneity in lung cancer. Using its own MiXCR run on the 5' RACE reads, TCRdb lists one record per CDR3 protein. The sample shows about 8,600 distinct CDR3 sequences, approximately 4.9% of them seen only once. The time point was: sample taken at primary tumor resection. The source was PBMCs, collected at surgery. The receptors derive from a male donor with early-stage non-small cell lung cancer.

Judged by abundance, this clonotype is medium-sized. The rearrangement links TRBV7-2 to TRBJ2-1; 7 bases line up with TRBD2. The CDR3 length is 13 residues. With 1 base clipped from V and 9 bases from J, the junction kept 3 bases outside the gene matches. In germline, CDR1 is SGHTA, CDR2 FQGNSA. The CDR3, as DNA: TGTGCCAGCAGCTTAGTACAGCGGGGTGAGCAGTTCTTC. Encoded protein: CASSLVQRGEQFF.

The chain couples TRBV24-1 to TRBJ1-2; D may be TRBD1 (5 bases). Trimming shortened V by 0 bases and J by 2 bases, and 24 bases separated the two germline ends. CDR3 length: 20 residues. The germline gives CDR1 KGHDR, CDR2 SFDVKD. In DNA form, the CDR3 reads TGTGCCACCAGTGATTTGCAACCCAGGGCGCGAGAAGGGAAAAACTATGGCTACACCTTC. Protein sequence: CATSDLQPRAREGKNYGYTF.

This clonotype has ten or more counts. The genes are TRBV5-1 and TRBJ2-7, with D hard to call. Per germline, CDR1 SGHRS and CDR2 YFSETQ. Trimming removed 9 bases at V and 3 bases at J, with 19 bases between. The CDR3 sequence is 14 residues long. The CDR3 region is CATRPYTTYYEQYF. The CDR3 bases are TGCGCCACCAGGCCTTACACGACCTACTACGAGCAGTACTTC.

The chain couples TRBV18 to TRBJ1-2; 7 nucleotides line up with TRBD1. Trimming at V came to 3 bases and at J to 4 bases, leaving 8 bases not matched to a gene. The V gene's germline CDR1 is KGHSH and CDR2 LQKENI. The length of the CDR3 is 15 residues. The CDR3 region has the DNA TGTGCCAGCTCACCTCGACAGGGAGGGCCCTATGGCTACACCTTC. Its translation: CASSPRQGGPYGYTF. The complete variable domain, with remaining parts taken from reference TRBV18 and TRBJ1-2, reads NAGVMQNPRHLVRRRGQEARLRCSPMKGHSHVYWYRQLPEEGLKFMVYLQKENIIDESGMPKERFSAEFPKEGPSILRIQQVVRGDSAAYFCASSPRQGGPYGYTFGSGTRLTVV.

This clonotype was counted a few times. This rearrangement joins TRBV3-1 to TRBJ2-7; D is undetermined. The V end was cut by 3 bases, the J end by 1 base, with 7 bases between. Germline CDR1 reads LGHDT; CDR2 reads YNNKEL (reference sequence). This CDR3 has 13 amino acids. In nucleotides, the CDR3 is TGTGCCAGCAGCCAGGCAGAGTCCTACGAGCAGTACTTC. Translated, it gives CASSQAESYEQYF.

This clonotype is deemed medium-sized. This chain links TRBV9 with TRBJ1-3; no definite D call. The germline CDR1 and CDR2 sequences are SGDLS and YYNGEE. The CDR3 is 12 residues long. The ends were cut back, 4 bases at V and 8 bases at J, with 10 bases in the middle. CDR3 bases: TGTGCCAGCAGCCCAAGTGCAGACACCATATATTTT. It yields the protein CASSPSADTIYF.

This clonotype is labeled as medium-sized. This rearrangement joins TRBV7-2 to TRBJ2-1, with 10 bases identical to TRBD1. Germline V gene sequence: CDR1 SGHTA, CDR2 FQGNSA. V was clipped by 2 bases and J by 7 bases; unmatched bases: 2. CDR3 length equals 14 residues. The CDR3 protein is CASSLWTGGNEQFF. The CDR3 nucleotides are TGTGCCAGCAGCTTATGGACAGGGGGAAATGAGCAGTTCTTC.

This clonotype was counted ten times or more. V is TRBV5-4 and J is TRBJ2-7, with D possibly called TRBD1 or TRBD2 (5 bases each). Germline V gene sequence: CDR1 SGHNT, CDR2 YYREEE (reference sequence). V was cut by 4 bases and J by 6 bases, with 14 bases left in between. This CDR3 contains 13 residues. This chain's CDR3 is CASSPDRDAEQYV. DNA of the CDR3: TGTGCCAGCAGCCCCGACCGGGACGCCGAGCAGTACGTC.

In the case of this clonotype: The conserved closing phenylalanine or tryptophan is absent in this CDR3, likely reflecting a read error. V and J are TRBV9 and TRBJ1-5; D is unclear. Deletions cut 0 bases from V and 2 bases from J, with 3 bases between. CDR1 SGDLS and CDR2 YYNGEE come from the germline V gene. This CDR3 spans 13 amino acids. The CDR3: CASSVDGNQPQHC. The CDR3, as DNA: TGTGCCAGCAGCGTAGATGGCAATCAGCCCCAGCATTGT.

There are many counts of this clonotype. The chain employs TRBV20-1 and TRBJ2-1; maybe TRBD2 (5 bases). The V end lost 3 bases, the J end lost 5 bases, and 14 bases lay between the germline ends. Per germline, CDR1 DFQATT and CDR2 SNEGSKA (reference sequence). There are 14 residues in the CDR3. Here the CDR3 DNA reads TGCAGTGCTAGGGACTGGAGAAATAACAATGAGCAGTTCTTC. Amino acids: CSARDWRNNNEQFF.

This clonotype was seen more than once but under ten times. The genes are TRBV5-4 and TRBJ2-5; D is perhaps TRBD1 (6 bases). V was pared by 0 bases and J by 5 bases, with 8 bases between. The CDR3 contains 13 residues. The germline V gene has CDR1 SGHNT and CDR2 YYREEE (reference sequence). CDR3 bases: TGTGCCAGCAGCTTGGGGACAGCCGAGACCCAGTACTTC. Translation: CASSLGTAETQYF.

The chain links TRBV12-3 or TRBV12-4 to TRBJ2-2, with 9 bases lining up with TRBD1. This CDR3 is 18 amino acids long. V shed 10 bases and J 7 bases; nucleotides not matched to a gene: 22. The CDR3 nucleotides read TGTGCCAACTCATTACGTCCGGGACAGGGCCCCCGGGGCGGGGAGCTGTTTTTT. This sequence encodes CANSLRPGQGPRGGELFF.

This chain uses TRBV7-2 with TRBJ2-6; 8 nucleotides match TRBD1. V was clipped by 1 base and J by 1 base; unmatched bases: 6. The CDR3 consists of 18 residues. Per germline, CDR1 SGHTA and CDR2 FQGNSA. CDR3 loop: CASSLGWTGRSGANVLTF. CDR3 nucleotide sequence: TGTGCCAGCAGCTTAGGGTGGACAGGGAGATCTGGGGCCAACGTCCTGACTTTC.

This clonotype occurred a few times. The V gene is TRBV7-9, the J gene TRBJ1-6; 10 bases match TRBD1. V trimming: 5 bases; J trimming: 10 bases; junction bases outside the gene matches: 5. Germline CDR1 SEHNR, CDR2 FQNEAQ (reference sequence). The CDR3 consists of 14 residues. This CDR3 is CASSLGQGKSPLHF. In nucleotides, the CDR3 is TGTGCCAGCAGCCTGGGACAGGGGAAATCACCCCTCCACTTT.

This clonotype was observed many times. The CDR3 nucleotides read TGCGCCAGCAGCCATAAAAAGGCGGGTGGCTACACCTTC. It specifies CASSHKKAGGYTF. The chain uses TRBV4-3 and TRBJ1-2; D remains ambiguous. Germline assignment: CDR1 LGHNA and CDR2 YSLEER. V lost 3 bases to trimming and J lost 7 bases, with 12 bases between them. This CDR3 spans 13 amino acids.

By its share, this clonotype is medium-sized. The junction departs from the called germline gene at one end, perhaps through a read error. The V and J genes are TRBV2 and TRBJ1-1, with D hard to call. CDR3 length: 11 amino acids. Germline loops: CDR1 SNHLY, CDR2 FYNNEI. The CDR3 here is CASSEKGRPSF. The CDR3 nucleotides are TGTGCCAGCAGTGAAAAGGGCCGGCCGAGCTTT.

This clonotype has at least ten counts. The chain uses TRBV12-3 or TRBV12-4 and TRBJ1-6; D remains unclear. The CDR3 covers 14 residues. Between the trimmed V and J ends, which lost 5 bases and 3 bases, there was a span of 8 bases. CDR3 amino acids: CASSVDYYNSPLHF. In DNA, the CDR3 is TGTGCCAGCAGTGTTGACTACTATAATTCACCCCTCCACTTT.

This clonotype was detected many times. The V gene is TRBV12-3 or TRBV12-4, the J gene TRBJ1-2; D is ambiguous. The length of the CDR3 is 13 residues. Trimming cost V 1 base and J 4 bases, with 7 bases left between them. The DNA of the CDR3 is TGTGCCAGCAGTTTAGGGAGGAGCTATGGCTACACCTTC. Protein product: CASSLGRSYGYTF.

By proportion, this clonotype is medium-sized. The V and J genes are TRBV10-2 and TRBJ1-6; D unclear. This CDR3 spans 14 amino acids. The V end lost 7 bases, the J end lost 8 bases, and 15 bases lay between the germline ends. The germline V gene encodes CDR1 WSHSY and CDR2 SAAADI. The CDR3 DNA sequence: TGCGCCAGCAACCCACGGGCTACCTATTCACCCCTCCACTTT. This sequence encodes CASNPRATYSPLHF.

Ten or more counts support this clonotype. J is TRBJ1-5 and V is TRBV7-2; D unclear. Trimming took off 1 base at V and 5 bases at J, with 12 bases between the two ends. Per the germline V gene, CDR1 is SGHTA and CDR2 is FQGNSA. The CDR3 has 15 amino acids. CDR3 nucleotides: TGTGCCAGCAGCTTAGGTGGCAGGATGGATCAGCCCCAGCATTTT. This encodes CASSLGGRMDQPQHF. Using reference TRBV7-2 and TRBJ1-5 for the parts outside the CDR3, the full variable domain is GAGVSQSPSNKVTEKGKDVELRCDPISGHTALYWYRQSLGQGLEFLIYFQGNSAPDKSGLPSDRFSAERTGGSVSTLTIQRTQQEDSAVYLCASSLGGRMDQPQHFGDGTRLSIL.

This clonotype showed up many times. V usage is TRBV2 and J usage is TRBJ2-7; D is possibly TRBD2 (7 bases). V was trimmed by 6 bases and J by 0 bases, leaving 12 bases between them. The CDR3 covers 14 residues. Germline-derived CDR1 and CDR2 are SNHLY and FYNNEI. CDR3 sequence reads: CASSARGHSYEQYV. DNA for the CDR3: TGTGCCAGCAGCGCGCGGGGGCACTCCTACGAGCAGTACGTC.

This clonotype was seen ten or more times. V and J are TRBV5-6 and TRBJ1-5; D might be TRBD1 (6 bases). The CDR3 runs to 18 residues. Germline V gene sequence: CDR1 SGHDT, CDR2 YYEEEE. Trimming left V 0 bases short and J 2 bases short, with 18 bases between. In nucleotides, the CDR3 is TGTGCCAGCAGCTTGGGGGGCTCCGCAGGGGTAGGCAATCAGCCCCAGCATTTT. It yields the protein CASSLGGSAGVGNQPQHF.

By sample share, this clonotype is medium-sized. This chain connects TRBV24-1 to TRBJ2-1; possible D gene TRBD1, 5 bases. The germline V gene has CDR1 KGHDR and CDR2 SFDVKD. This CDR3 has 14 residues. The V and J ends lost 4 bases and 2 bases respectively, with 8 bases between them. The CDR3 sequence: CATSERGPYNEQFF. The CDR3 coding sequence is TGTGCCACCAGTGAAAGGGGCCCCTACAATGAGCAGTTCTTC.